This TCR beta chain stems from a study of blood T cell repertoires in COVID-19. Study overall: Specimens from acute and convalescent COVID-19 originated in the United States, Italy and Spain. T cells, B-cell-depleted T cells, or PBMCs supplied cDNA or gDNA.

As processed by the authors: Estimates of nucleated cell counts were drawn from the amplification of reference gene primers. Here immunoSEQ multiplex PCR was the method, and the copy in TCRdb shows in-frame clones only, minus some. V, J and clone size are those of that table, while D and trimming were read from the DNA. In the table there are 98,000 or so clones, 85% to 90% of which are singletons. This CDR3 region has 13 residues. Germline assignment: CDR1 MNHEY and CDR2 SVGAGI. The V end lost 5 bases, the J end lost 0 bases, and 7 bases lay between the germline ends. The source of this sequence is a human donor in a cohort sampled during active COVID-19. The sequenced material came from peripheral blood. V and J are TRBV6-5 and TRBJ1-1, with D hard to call. CDR3: CASSHYMNTEAFF. CDR3 nucleotide sequence: TGTGCCAGCAGTCACTACATGAACACTGAAGCTTTCTTT.